What follows are 27 T cell receptor beta chains derived from one specimen sequenced in a study of blood T cell repertoires in COVID-19. Libraries were prepared by immunoSEQ multiplex PCR; TCRdb keeps only in-frame clonotypes and omits some of them. The repertoire holds more than 350,000 clones, with 85% to 90% as singletons. The sample was PBMCs or T cells enriched from blood (not recorded which). These receptors came from a man aged 18 to 29 who had recovered from COVID-19.

The gene calls are TRBV4-3 and TRBJ1-5, with D possibly being TRBD1 (5 bases). CDR1 and CDR2 (germline): LGHNA, YSLEER. Trimming pared 0 bases from V and 8 bases from J, leaving 14 bases between. The CDR3 covers 15 residues. CDR3 in DNA: TGCGCCAGCAGCCAAGATATGACAGTTCGTGAGCCCCAGCATTTT. It specifies CASSQDMTVREPQHF.

This sequence joins TRBV13 and TRBJ2-1; 7 bases fit TRBD2. The ends lost 1 base at V and 1 base at J; junction bases unmatched: 10. The CDR3 has 18 amino acids. CDR1 is PRHDT, CDR2 FYEKMQ, per germline (reference sequence). CDR3 sequence (DNA): TGTGCCAGCAGCTTAGAGTCGGTGGGAGGGCCGTCCTACAATGAGCAGTTCTTC. Its protein product is CASSLESVGGPSYNEQFF.

The rearrangement links TRBV7-8 to TRBJ2-1, with TRBD2 matching 12 bases. J gave up 3 bases and V 5 bases, and 8 bases lay outside the gene matches. The CDR3 has 17 amino acids. The germline gives CDR1 SGHVS, CDR2 FQNEAQ. The CDR3 here is CASSPPPTSGSYNEQFF. As DNA, the CDR3 is TGTGCCAGCAGCCCACCCCCGACTAGCGGGAGCTACAATGAGCAGTTCTTC.

V gene TRBV5-1 combines with J gene TRBJ2-5; weak D call: TRBD1 (5 bases). The CDR3 totals 14 residues. Germline assignment: CDR1 SGHRS and CDR2 YFSETQ. Trimming left V 4 bases short and J 3 bases short, with 13 bases between. This chain's CDR3 is CASSNRSWKETQYF. The CDR3 coding sequence is TGCGCCAGCAGCAACAGGAGCTGGAAAGAGACCCAGTACTTC.

In its sample, this clone was seen a few times. The chain combines TRBV11-2 with TRBJ1-1; 7 bases align to TRBD1. The CDR3 consists of 17 residues. CDR1 is SGHAT and CDR2 is FQNNGV in the germline V gene. V was clipped by 2 bases and J by 1 base; unmatched bases: 10. CDR3 residues: CASSLRSKGARNTEAFF. The CDR3 DNA reads as TGTGCCAGCAGCTTACGGTCCAAGGGGGCACGGAACACTGAAGCTTTCTTT.

This chain connects TRBV11-2 to TRBJ2-7; D not certain. The V end was cut by 3 bases, the J end by 5 bases, with 11 bases between. The CDR3 consists of 13 residues. CDR1 and CDR2 from the germline V gene are SGHAT and FQNNGV. CDR3 protein: CASSFRLIDEQYF. CDR3 sequence (DNA): TGTGCCAGCAGCTTCCGTTTAATCGACGAGCAGTACTTC.

In this sample, this clone turned up many times. Other DNA variants within this sample encode the same CDR3. This chain's CDR3 is CASSLERGGRETQYF. CDR3 DNA sequence: TGTGCCAGCAGCCTGGAGCGGGGGGGCCGAGAGACCCAGTACTTC. The chain links TRBV7-8 to TRBJ2-5; the match to TRBD2 covers 10 bases. Germline loops: CDR1 SGHVS, CDR2 FQNEAQ. The junction had 7 bases not matched to a gene; V was cut back by 5 bases and J by 4 bases. The CDR3 sequence is 15 residues long.

V gene TRBV7-8 combines with J gene TRBJ2-5, with D unresolved. Trimming took off 2 bases at V and 1 base at J, with 8 bases between the two ends. From germline, CDR1 is SGHVS and CDR2 FQNEAQ. This CDR3 spans 14 amino acids. In DNA, the CDR3 is TGTGCCAGCAGCTTAAGGTGGGCCCAAGAGACCCAGTACTTC. Its translation is CASSLRWAQETQYF.

Here the CDR3 reads CASSLGRGTGGEQYF. For the CDR3, the DNA is TGCGCCAGCAGCTTGGGGCGCGGGACAGGTGGCGAGCAGTACTTC. This rearrangement joins TRBV5-1 to TRBJ2-7, with TRBD1 matching over 8 bases. The V segment lost 0 bases and the J segment 6 bases; nucleotides outside the gene matches: 8. Looked up from germline, CDR1 is SGHRS and CDR2 is YFSETQ. The CDR3 totals 15 residues.

This clone was seen a single time. The chain carries TRBV12-3 or TRBV12-4 and TRBJ1-1; D might be TRBD1 (5 bases). V dropped 6 bases and J dropped 6 bases, with 14 bases sitting between them. CDR3 length: 13 amino acids. CDR3 bases: TGTGCCAGCAGCTTTCGGGGGTCGGCTGAAGCTTTCTTT. Amino acids: CASSFRGSAEAFF.

The CDR3 sequence is CASSVDQASGSYEQYF. The CDR3 DNA reads as TGTGCCAGCAGCGTAGATCAGGCTAGCGGGAGTTACGAGCAGTACTTC. The J gene is TRBJ2-7, the V gene TRBV9; the match to TRBD2 covers 10 bases. CDR3 length: 16 residues. Germline trimming cut 0 bases from V and 4 bases from J; bases unmatched to any gene: 7. In germline, CDR1 is SGDLS, CDR2 YYNGEE.

The genes are TRBV3-1 (or the pseudogene TRBV3-2) and TRBJ1-1; D might be TRBD1 (5 bases). Trimming shortened V by 0 bases and J by 1 base, and 6 bases separated the two germline ends. Germline V gives CDR1 LGHDT, CDR2 YNNKEL (reference sequence). The CDR3 consists of 14 residues. The CDR3 DNA reads TGTGCCAGCAGCCAAGAGCAGGGGAACACTGAAGCTTTCTTT. Translated: CASSQEQGNTEAFF.

This chain links TRBV6-1 with TRBJ1-2; 8 nucleotides line up with TRBD1. Looked up from germline, CDR1 is MNHNS and CDR2 is SASEGT. The V segment lost 2 bases and the J segment 4 bases; nucleotides outside the gene matches: 9. The CDR3 is 16 residues long. The CDR3 spells CASSELGTGGGYGYTF. The CDR3 coding sequence is TGTGCCAGCAGTGAACTCGGGACAGGAGGCGGCTATGGCTACACCTTC.

The J gene is TRBJ2-3, the V gene TRBV3-1 (or the pseudogene TRBV3-2); D not certain. The CDR3 totals 13 residues. The germline CDR1 and CDR2 sequences are LGHDT and YNNKEL (reference sequence). Trimming took off 4 bases at V and 0 bases at J, with 5 bases between the two ends. CDR3 residues: CASSLQSTDTQYF. CDR3 nucleotide sequence: TGTGCCAGCAGCCTACAAAGCACAGATACGCAGTATTTT.

V and J are TRBV5-1 and TRBJ2-3; a possible D gene is TRBD1 (6 bases). CDR3 length: 14 residues. Germline values: CDR1 SGHRS, CDR2 YFSETQ. Trimming removed 1 base from V and 2 bases from J, with 8 bases in between. CDR3 bases: TGCGCCAGCAGCTTGAGGGACAACACAGATACGCAGTATTTT. As protein: CASSLRDNTDTQYF. The whole variable domain, filled in from reference TRBV5-1 and TRBJ2-3, reads KAGVTQTPRYLIKTRGQQVTLSCSPISGHRSVSWYQQTPGQGLQFLFEYFSETQRNKGNFPGRFSGRQFSNSRSEMNVSTLELGDSALYLCASSLRDNTDTQYFGPGTRLTVL.

The chain links TRBV7-2 to TRBJ2-7; D possibly corresponds to TRBD2 (5 bases). This CDR3 is 14 amino acids long. Germline CDR1 reads SGHTA; CDR2 reads FQGNSA. Trimming removed 5 bases from V and 3 bases from J, with 14 bases in between. Here the CDR3 DNA reads TGTGCCAGCAGCCTCTCCGGACTTAGCTACGAGCAGTACTTC. Translation gives CASSLSGLSYEQYF.

The chain uses TRBV28 and TRBJ1-5, with D possibly TRBD1 on 5 matching bases. CDR3 length: 13 residues. The germline gives CDR1 MDHEN, CDR2 SYDVKM. V lost 10 bases and J 3 bases, leaving 13 bases between the germline ends. The CDR3 protein is CATGDRNNQPQHF. In DNA, the CDR3 is TGTGCCACTGGAGACAGAAACAATCAGCCCCAGCATTTT. Full variable domain (missing parts from reference TRBV28 and TRBJ1-5): DVKVTQSSRYLVKRTGEKVFLECVQDMDHENMFWYRQDPGLGLRLIYFSYDVKMKEKGDIPEGYSVSREKKERFSLILESASTNQTSMYLCATGDRNNQPQHFGDGTRLSIL.

The chain joins TRBV29-1 to TRBJ1-2; no definite D call. The germline CDR1 and CDR2 sequences are SQVTM and ANQGSEA. V was trimmed by 5 bases and J by 10 bases, leaving 8 bases between them. The length of the CDR3 is 9 residues. The CDR3 DNA is TGCAGCGTTTTAGAAGACTACACCTTC. Protein sequence: CSVLEDYTF.

This clone was observed once. This rearrangement joins TRBV6-5 to TRBJ1-1; tentative D call: TRBD1 (6 bases). The V gene lost 8 bases and the J gene lost 8 bases, with 15 bases spanning the gap. In germline, CDR1 is MNHEY, CDR2 SVGAGI. There are 12 residues in the CDR3. The CDR3 DNA reads TGTGCCAGCTGGGTGGTAGGGACAGAAGCTTTCTTT. Protein sequence: CASWVVGTEAFF.

The chain combines TRBV7-2 with TRBJ2-7; tentative D call: TRBD1 (5 bases). Per germline, CDR1 SGHTA and CDR2 FQGNSA. V was pared by 0 bases and J by 4 bases, with 16 bases between. The CDR3 consists of 16 residues. This chain's CDR3 is CASSLAGRPSLYEQYF. The CDR3 coding sequence is TGTGCCAGCAGCTTAGCGGGGCGGCCGTCACTATACGAGCAGTACTTC.

The rearrangement joins TRBV18 to TRBJ1-1; D unclear. The length of the CDR3 is 16 residues. The germline V gene encodes CDR1 KGHSH and CDR2 LQKENI. V gave up 0 bases and J gave up 5 bases, with 16 bases separating them. The CDR3 protein is CASSPPAGWAGTEAFF. The CDR3 coding sequence is TGTGCCAGCTCACCACCGGCGGGGTGGGCTGGGACTGAAGCTTTCTTT.

The gene calls are TRBV19 and TRBJ1-2; 7 bases match TRBD1. This CDR3 has 13 residues. Germline V lookup: CDR1 LNHDA, CDR2 SQIVND (reference sequence). The junction had 5 bases not matched to a gene; V was cut back by 5 bases and J by 5 bases. This CDR3 reads CASSATGLYGYTF. For the CDR3, the DNA is TGTGCCAGTAGTGCGACAGGGTTGTATGGCTACACCTTC. Drawing the rest from reference TRBV19 and TRBJ1-2, the complete variable domain is DGGITQSPKYLFRKEGQNVTLSCEQNLNHDAMYWYRQDPGQGLRLIYYSQIVNDFQKGDIAEGYSVSREKKESFPLTVTSAQKNPTAFYLCASSATGLYGYTFGSGTRLTVV.

This sequence joins TRBV19 and TRBJ1-3, with TRBD1 as a possible D gene (5 bases). V lost 5 bases, J lost 1 base, and 12 bases lay in between. The germline gives CDR1 LNHDA, CDR2 SQIVND (reference sequence). CDR3 length: 15 residues. CDR3 in amino acids: CASSPGGFSGNTIYF. CDR3 nucleotides: TGTGCCAGTAGTCCCGGGGGGTTTTCTGGAAACACCATATATTTT.

J is TRBJ2-7 and V is TRBV13, with a weak D call TRBD1 (5 bases). The CDR3 spans 12 residues. Between the trimmed V and J ends, which lost 4 bases and 6 bases, there was a span of 10 bases. Germline values: CDR1 PRHDT, CDR2 FYEKMQ (reference sequence). This chain's CDR3 is CASSSDTLEQYF. DNA of the CDR3: TGTGCCAGCAGCTCGGACACCCTCGAGCAGTACTTC.

The J gene is TRBJ1-4, the V gene TRBV12-3 or TRBV12-4; TRBD1 aligns across 8 bases. After removal of 7 bases from V and 7 bases from J, the junction contained 5 bases not matched to a gene. The CDR3 totals 13 residues. The CDR3, as DNA: TGTGCCAGCAAAACAGGGGGGGGTGAAAAACTGTTTTTT. This sequence encodes CASKTGGGEKLFF.

V gene TRBV2 combines with J gene TRBJ1-5; tentatively, D is TRBD1 (5 bases). The CDR3 length is 12 residues. The germline V and J ends were trimmed by 6 bases and 5 bases, with 8 bases remaining between them. From germline, CDR1 is SNHLY and CDR2 FYNNEI. The CDR3, as DNA: TGTGCCAGCAGGGGGCAGGATCAGCCCCAGCATTTT. Encoded protein: CASRGQDQPQHF.

The chain has TRBV5-4 and TRBJ1-6, with D possibly TRBD1 on 5 matching bases. Germline V gene sequence: CDR1 SGHNT, CDR2 YYREEE (reference sequence). This CDR3 comprises 17 residues. Trimming removed 3 bases from V and 0 bases from J, with 13 bases in between. The CDR3 reads CASSWGGGSSYNSPLHF. The DNA of the CDR3 is TGTGCCAGCAGCTGGGGTGGGGGGAGCTCCTATAATTCACCCCTCCACTTT.